This T cell receptor beta chain emerged from a study of T cell responses to AZD1222 COVID-19 vaccine. On the study more broadly: Pooled together were second doses at about 4 or about 12 weeks.

Clones were sequenced by immunoSEQ multiplex PCR, and TCRdb holds only the in-frame ones, with some missing. The table has about 150,000 clones, more than 85% seen once. This clone has just one count. Its antigen is not known. Notes on the study in general: There were vaccine-associated CD4 TCRs across spike, dominant at 160-218 and 743-854. Clonal diversity may have been underestimated in mostly white British donors.

Germline V gene sequence: CDR1 SGHAT, CDR2 FQNNGV. V lost 3 bases, J lost 2 bases, and 7 bases lay in between. The CDR3 is 13 residues long. The clonotype originates from an adult in good health. The chain recombines TRBV11-2 with TRBJ1-1; D is undetermined. The sample was peripheral blood, taken on day 0 of AZD1222 vaccination. The CDR3 loop reads CASSFGRNTEAFF. As DNA, the CDR3 is TGTGCCAGCAGCTTTGGTAGAAACACTGAAGCTTTCTTT.